The following is a TCR beta chain sequence with its context. The antigen remains unidentified. Germline CDR1 SQVTM, CDR2 ANQGSEA. The CDR3 sequence is 16 residues long. V lost 4 bases and J lost 6; bases outside the gene matches: 10. The sample belongs to a study of blood T cells in healthy people across ages. Russia was home to the donors, healthy Caucasian individuals aged about 6 to 90. Total RNA, at least 6 micrograms per sample, came from PBMCs. Then a second PCR, running roughly 7 to 11 cycles, was carried out with a sample-barcoded 5' primer and a J-beta primer mix. Per-sample output comprised a minimum of 2.5 million paired-end reads containing CDR3. TCRdb used MiXCR to reprocess the 5' RACE reads, holding one entry per CDR3 protein. Of over 950,000 distinct CDR3 sequences in the sample, roughly 47% were seen once. Whole-study results and caveats: CMV status of donors was unknown, possibly confounding expanded clonotype changes.

The sequenced sample was blood. The rearrangement uses TRBV29-1 and TRBJ2-2; TRBD2 matches at 11 bases. The TCR comes from a woman in her sixties or seventies in good health. The CDR3, as DNA: TGCAGCGTTGCATTGGTAGCGGGAGGGCCTCCCGGGGAGCTGTTTTTT. Translating gives CSVALVAGGPPGELFF.